A selection of T cell receptor beta chains follows, all from one sample in a study of tumor and adjacent non-tumor tissue in lung cancer. TCRdb processed the multiplex PCR reads anew with MiXCR; each CDR3 protein has one entry. Here the sample spans 50,000 or so distinct CDR3 sequences, 60% to 80% being singletons. Sequencing was done on a sample of distant non-tumor lung tissue. Receptor source: a woman aged 60-75 years with non-small cell lung cancer. Each CDR3 is given with its conserved first and last residue. The order of the fields is J gene, clone size, D gene, V gene, CDR3 protein, CDR3 DNA. The D gene is left open where the match is weak. Some rows mark clone size as missing; the rest say once, few, many or name a class of expanded clone.

TRBJ2-3 | . | . | TRBV6-2/TRBV6-3 | CPSSLGEETDTQYF | TGTCCCAGCAGCCTGGGGGAAGAGACGGATACGCAGTATTTT
TRBJ2-2 | . | . | TRBV6-2/TRBV6-3 | CASSYTQQIANTWELFF | TGTGCCAGCAGTTACACCCAACAGATTGCCAACACCTGGGAGCTGTTTTTT
TRBJ2-3 | once | . | TRBV6-2/TRBV6-3 | CASSYLGDTDTHYF | TGTGCCAGCAGTTATCTCGGGGACACAGATACGCATTATTTT
TRBJ1-2 | . | . | TRBV29-1 | CSVELLTRQDNYGYAF | TGCAGCGTTGAGCTACTTACCCGACAGGATAACTATGGCTACGCCTTC
TRBJ1-6 | . | TRBD1 | TRBV12-3/TRBV12-4 | CASSNGQANSPLRF | TGTGCCAGCAGTAACGGACAGGCCAATTCACCCCTCCGTTTT
TRBJ1-4 | . | . | TRBV6-5 | CASRPLVTNEKLFF | TGTGCCAGCAGGCCACTTGTAACTAATGAAAAACTGTTTTTT
TRBJ1-1 | few | . | TRBV28 | CASLLPPTYTEASF | TGTGCCAGTTTATTGCCTCCTACCTACACTGAAGCTTCCTTT
TRBJ2-7 | . | . | TRBV28 | CASTEGGIHEQYF | TGTGCCAGCACGGAAGGGGGTATCCACGAGCAGTACTTC
TRBJ1-1 | . | . | TRBV29-1 | CNVLPGNTEAFF | TGCAATGTGCTCCCAGGGAACACTGAAGCTTTCTTT
TRBJ2-1 | few | TRBD1 | TRBV20-1 | CSAPRQGKQFF | TGCAGTGCTCCCAGACAGGGGAAGCAGTTCTTC
TRBJ2-7 | . | TRBD1 | TRBV12-3/TRBV12-4 | CASSPSNRGSYEQYF | TGTGCCAGCAGCCCGTCTAACAGGGGCTCCTACGAGCAGTACTTC
TRBJ2-3 | . | . | TRBV11-3 | CASSPYKDQRTDAQFF | TGTGCCAGCAGCCCCTACAAAGACCAACGCACAGATGCGCAGTTTTTT
TRBJ2-3 | . | TRBD2 | TRBV24-1 | CATSAWEGSTDTHYF | TGTGCCACCAGTGCCTGGGAGGGAAGCACAGATACGCACTATTTT
TRBJ2-1 | . | . | TRBV4-3 | CVSSCSRAGSYNEQFF | TGCGTCAGCAGCTGCAGTCGGGCGGGAAGCTACAATGAGCAGTTCTTC
TRBJ2-5 | . | . | TRBV6-5 | CASGRSGSHGQETQHF | TGTGCCAGCGGGCGGAGTGGGTCACACGGCCAAGAGACCCAGCACTTC
TRBJ1-1 | . | . | TRBV6-2/TRBV6-3 | CAGNYPTGNTEAFF | TGTGCCGGCAATTACCCTACAGGGAACACTGAAGCTTTCTTT
TRBJ2-1 | . | TRBD1 | TRBV29-1 | CSVEGPDRKSYNEQFF | TGCAGCGTTGAAGGACCGGACAGGAAATCCTACAATGAGCAGTTCTTC
TRBJ2-3 | . | . | TRBV5-1 | CASSWGTEEDTQYF | TGCGCCAGCAGCTGGGGGACTGAGGAAGATACGCAGTATTTT
TRBJ2-1 | . | TRBD2 | TRBV29-1 | CGVESGAVSSYNEQFF | TGCGGCGTTGAAAGCGGGGCAGTTAGCTCCTACAATGAGCAGTTCTTC
TRBJ1-6 | . | . | TRBV6-1 | CTSSKIEVNSPLHF | TGTACCAGTAGCAAAATCGAGGTTAATTCACCCCTCCACTTT
TRBJ2-5 | . | . | TRBV6-2/TRBV6-3 | CASSPPSDLEIQYF | TGTGCCAGCAGCCCGCCGTCGGATTTGGAGATCCAATACTTC
TRBJ2-6 | many | . | TRBV6-2/TRBV6-3 | CASSYTGSGANVLTF | TGTGCCAGCAGTTACACCGGCTCTGGGGCCAACGTCCTGACTTTC
TRBJ2-7 | . | . | TRBV6-2/TRBV6-3 | CGRQVAGASYEQYF | TGTGGCAGGCAGGTGGCAGGAGCGTCCTACGAGCAGTACTTC
TRBJ2-3 | few | TRBD2 | TRBV11-2 | CASSIGLAGYDTQYF | TGTGCCAGCAGCATAGGACTAGCGGGATACGATACGCAGTATTTT
TRBJ1-2 | many | . | TRBV6-5 | CASRLPGRHDYTF | TGTGCCAGCAGATTACCGGGACGTCATGACTACACCTTC
TRBJ1-1 | once | TRBD1 | TRBV29-1 | CSVEQGVAEALF | TGTAGCGTTGAACAGGGGGTCGCTGAAGCTCTCTTT
TRBJ2-4 | . | . | TRBV6-2/TRBV6-3 | CVSGYDVQNIRYF | TGTGTAAGCGGTTACGATGTCCAAAACATTCGGTACTTC
TRBJ1-1 | . | . | TRBV6-2/TRBV6-3 | CASSPRAGLFGHTEAFF | TGTGCCAGCAGTCCCCGAGCTGGGCTTTTTGGACACACTGAAGCTTTCTTT
TRBJ1-2 | . | . | TRBV6-1 | CASTESWGGVGYTF | TGTGCCAGCACTGAATCATGGGGCGGCGTTGGCTACACCTTC
TRBJ2-7 | . | . | TRBV6-6 | CASSDKMSYEQYF | TGTGCTAGCAGTGACAAGATGAGCTACGAGCAGTACTTC
TRBJ1-6 | . | . | TRBV4-1 | CAGRIPSAVYSPLHF | TGTGCCGGCAGAATACCCTCGGCAGTTTATTCACCCCTCCACTTT
TRBJ1-2 | . | . | TRBV12-3/TRBV12-4 | CASRSGTPTNYGYTF | TGTGCCAGCAGATCCGGGACACCAACTAACTATGGCTACACCTTC
TRBJ2-1 | . | . | TRBV12-3/TRBV12-4 | CVSSLRHRGNKQFF | TGTGTCAGCAGTTTGCGGCACAGAGGCAATAAGCAGTTCTTC
TRBJ1-5 | . | . | TRBV28 | CASHTWSGGALGTDTQHF | TGTGCCAGCCATACCTGGAGCGGGGGGGCCTTGGGCACAGATACGCAGCATTTT
TRBJ1-6 | once | . | TRBV6-6 | CASGPSDGYNSPLHF | TGTGCCAGCGGGCCGTCAGACGGCTATAATTCGCCCCTCCACTTT
TRBJ2-7 | . | . | TRBV6-6 | CASSREVTYEQYF | TGTGCCAGCTCCCGTGAGGTGACCTACGAGCAGTACTTC
TRBJ1-1 | once | . | TRBV11-2 | CASGLDPSGVTEAFF | TGTGCCAGCGGCTTAGATCCCTCAGGGGTAACCGAAGCTTTCTTT
TRBJ2-7 | many | . | TRBV28 | CASSLSGRFKEQYF | TGTGCCAGCAGTTTAAGCGGCAGGTTCAAGGAGCAGTACTTC
TRBJ1-5 | . | . | TRBV10-3 | CAIAGGSNQSQHF | TGTGCCATCGCGGGGGGTAGCAATCAGTCCCAGCACTTT
TRBJ1-1 | . | . | TRBV28 | CAGRPTGGQGAEAFF | TGTGCCGGCAGACCTACCGGGGGGCAAGGGGCTGAAGCTTTCTTT
TRBJ2-3 | few | . | TRBV7-2 | CASSLVAGKSTDTQYF | TGTGCCAGTAGCTTAGTGGCGGGAAAGAGCACAGATACGCAGTATTTT
TRBJ2-7 | . | TRBD2 | TRBV6-2/TRBV6-3 | CVSSGLAPYNEQYF | TGTGTCAGCAGCGGACTAGCCCCCTACAATGAGCAGTACTTC
TRBJ2-2 | . | . | TRBV6-2/TRBV6-3 | CASSCTQQRANTGQLFF | TGTGCCAGCAGTTGCACCCAACAGAGGGCCAACACCGGGCAGCTGTTCTTT
TRBJ1-3 | . | . | TRBV6-1 | CTSSRGPTSGNTIYF | TGTACTAGCAGTCGCGGACCAACTAGTGGAAACACCATATATTTT
TRBJ2-7 | . | . | TRBV4-3 | CASGQERYYYEQYF | TGCGCCAGCGGCCAAGAACGGTATTACTACGAACAGTACTTC
TRBJ2-5 | many | . | TRBV7-8 | CASSLGVKETQYF | TGTGCCAGCAGCTTAGGAGTAAAAGAGACCCAGTACTTC
TRBJ2-1 | . | . | TRBV12-3/TRBV12-4 | CASSPRLVQCGDEQFF | TGTGCCAGCAGTCCACGACTAGTCCAATGTGGGGATGAGCAGTTTTTC
TRBJ1-6 | once | . | TRBV6-6 | CASSFDEESSYNSSLHF | TGTGCCAGCAGTTTTGATGAGGAGAGTTCCTATAATTCATCCCTCCACTTT
TRBJ2-7 | few | . | TRBV11-3 | CQQFLLETVAGPYEQYF | TGTCAGCAGTTCCTACTAGAAACGGTGGCGGGTCCCTACGAGCAGTACTTC
TRBJ2-5 | once | TRBD1 | TRBV29-1 | CSVVAQGETLYF | TGCAGCGTTGTAGCACAGGGGGAGACTCTGTACTTC
TRBJ1-2 | . | TRBD1 | TRBV6-1 | CVSSELGQNYGYTF | TGTGTCAGCAGCGAATTGGGACAGAACTATGGCTACACCTTC
TRBJ1-2 | . | . | TRBV28 | CASSSPVGRAPFHYAYTF | TGTGCCAGCAGTTCCCCCGTGGGCAGGGCCCCTTTTCACTATGCCTACACCTTC
TRBJ2-3 | . | . | TRBV5-1 | CASIMDTDTQYF | TGCGCCAGCATAATGGACACGGATACGCAGTATTTT
TRBJ2-2 | . | TRBD1 | TRBV2 | CASRNRTGHSTGKLFF | TGTGCCAGCAGAAATCGGACAGGGCACTCCACCGGGAAGCTGTTTTTT
TRBJ2-1 | . | . | TRBV10-3 | CVITVGSGKYNEQFF | TGTGTCATCACTGTAGGTAGCGGCAAGTACAATGAGCAGTTTTTC
TRBJ2-1 | . | . | TRBV29-1 | CTVGHMAGARFF | TGCACCGTTGGCCACATGGCGGGTGCGCGGTTCTTC
TRBJ1-1 | . | . | TRBV6-6 | CVSSAEGDTEAFF | TGTGTCAGCAGCGCGGAGGGGGACACTGAAGCTTTCTTT